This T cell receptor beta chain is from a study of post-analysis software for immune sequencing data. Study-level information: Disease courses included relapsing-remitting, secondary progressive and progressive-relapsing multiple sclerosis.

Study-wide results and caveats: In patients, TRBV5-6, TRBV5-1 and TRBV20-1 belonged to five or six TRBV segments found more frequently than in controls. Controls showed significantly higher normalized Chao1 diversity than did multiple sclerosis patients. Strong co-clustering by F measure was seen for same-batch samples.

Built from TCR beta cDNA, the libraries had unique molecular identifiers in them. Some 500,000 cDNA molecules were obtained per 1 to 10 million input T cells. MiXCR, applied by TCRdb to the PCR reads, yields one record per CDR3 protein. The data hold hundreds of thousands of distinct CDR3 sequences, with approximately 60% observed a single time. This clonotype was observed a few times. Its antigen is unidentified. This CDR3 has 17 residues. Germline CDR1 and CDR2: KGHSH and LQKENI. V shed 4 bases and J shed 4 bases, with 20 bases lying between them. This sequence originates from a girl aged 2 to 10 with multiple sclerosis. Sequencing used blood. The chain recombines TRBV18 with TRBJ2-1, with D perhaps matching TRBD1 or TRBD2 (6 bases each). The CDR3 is CASSRDRPGGAYNEQFF. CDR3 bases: TGTGCCAGCTCACGTGACCGCCCCGGGGGCGCGTACAATGAGCAGTTCTTC.